The 21 T cell receptor beta chains below come from one sample, sequenced in a study of memory CD4+ T cells and cytomegalovirus serostatus (dated by TCRdb to between 2018 and 2021). Single viable CD3+CD4+CD8-CD45RO+ cells were sorted as memory CD4+ T cells on a FACSAria II. Library creation used the immunoSEQ multiplex PCR assay. This is the immuneACCESS table as TCRdb keeps it, with only in-frame sequences that have V and J called. A part of the clones is gone; compared with another copy, unresolved V genes explain less than half, and the rest is unexplained. The sample has 45,000 to 65,000 clones on record, 78% of them singletons. Jointly, the top ten make up under 1% of the sample. Sequencing was carried out using memory CD4+ T cells from blood. The receptors stem from an adult in good health and CMV-seronegative.

The chain carries TRBV5-1 and TRBJ1-1; D gene uncertain. The CDR3 loop spans 15 amino acids. The germline V and J ends were trimmed by 1 base and 1 base, with 11 bases remaining between them. Per germline, CDR1 SGHRS and CDR2 YFSETQ. The CDR3 DNA sequence: TGCGCCAGCAGCTTGATTTCACAGCGGAACACTGAAGCTTTCTTT. This encodes CASSLISQRNTEAFF.

This chain links TRBV28 with TRBJ2-5; no clear D gene. CDR3 length: 12 residues. The V gene's germline CDR1 is MDHEN and CDR2 SYDVKM. V lost 2 bases and J lost 2, with 3 bases in between. In DNA form, the CDR3 reads TGTGCCAGCAGTTTAGGTCAAGAGACCCAGTACTTC. This codes for CASSLGQETQYF.

This clone was picked up one time. The chain employs TRBV11-1 and TRBJ2-2; D call uncertain. V lost 5 bases, J lost 6 bases, and 19 bases lay in between. The germline gives CDR1 SGHAT, CDR2 FQDESV (reference sequence). The CDR3 is 16 amino acids. The CDR3 sequence is CASSPFHLSVPGELFF. For the CDR3, the DNA is TGTGCCAGCAGCCCCTTCCACCTCAGCGTGCCCGGGGAGCTGTTTTTT.

This clone appeared once. The chain combines TRBV28 with TRBJ1-2; the D gene is possibly TRBD1 (6 bases). The CDR3 has 14 residues. Germline V gene data show CDR1 as MDHEN and CDR2 as SYDVKM. Trimming stripped 7 bases from V and 4 bases from J, with 16 bases between. CDR3 region: CASIPGDGSYGYTF. CDR3 in DNA: TGTGCCAGCATCCCAGGGGATGGTAGCTATGGCTACACCTTC.

This chain joins TRBV30 and TRBJ2-6, with a possible D match to TRBD2 (5 bases). The CDR3 spans 12 residues. The ends were cut back, 5 bases at V and 3 bases at J, with 5 bases in the middle. Germline values: CDR1 GTSNPN, CDR2 SVGIG (reference sequence). CDR3 nucleotide sequence: TGTGCCTGGGGAGGTGGGGCCAACGTCCTGACTTTC. Protein: CAWGGGANVLTF.

This chain uses TRBV6-5 with TRBJ2-5; the match to TRBD1 covers 7 bases. This CDR3 contains 14 residues. Germline V CDR1 and CDR2: MNHEY, SVGAGI. V shed 6 bases and J 5 bases; nucleotides not matched to a gene: 9. The CDR3 loop is CASRNRGGRETQYF. The CDR3, as DNA: TGTGCCAGCAGGAACAGGGGTGGTAGGGAGACCCAGTACTTC.

The chain has TRBV7-6 and TRBJ2-1; a possible D gene is TRBD2 (5 bases). This CDR3 is 15 amino acids long. Germline values: CDR1 SGHVS, CDR2 FNYEAQ. The germline V and J ends were trimmed by 4 bases and 3 bases, with 13 bases remaining between them. The CDR3: CASSSPFGLYNEQFF. Written as DNA, the CDR3 is TGTGCCAGCAGCTCCCCCTTTGGACTCTACAATGAGCAGTTCTTC.

This clone was counted a single time. This chain uses TRBV10-3 with TRBJ1-2; maybe TRBD1 (5 bases). V lost 7 bases and J lost 13, with 22 bases in between. CDR3 length equals 13 residues. Germline V gene lookup returns CDR1 ENHRY and CDR2 SYGVKD. Written as DNA, the CDR3 is TGTGCCATCAACGGGGGACCACCCTCGGTTTGCACCTTC. It codes for CAINGGPPSVCTF.

The rearrangement uses TRBV2 and TRBJ1-2; 8 nucleotides line up with TRBD1. Germline values: CDR1 SNHLY, CDR2 FYNNEI. The CDR3 is made up of 14 amino acids. V shed 5 bases and J 6 bases; nucleotides not matched to a gene: 8. The CDR3 region has the DNA TGTGCCAGCAGTTTTGGACAGGGACGTGATGGCTACACCTTC. This sequence encodes CASSFGQGRDGYTF.

The gene calls are TRBV9 and TRBJ2-1; D uncertain. The CDR3 loop spans 14 amino acids. V was pared by 0 bases and J by 0 bases, with 4 bases between. In germline, CDR1 is SGDLS, CDR2 YYNGEE. The CDR3 loop reads CASSVAGSYNEQFF. CDR3 in DNA: TGTGCCAGCAGCGTAGCAGGCTCCTACAATGAGCAGTTCTTC. The variable domain in full, with the rest retrieved from reference TRBV9 and TRBJ2-1, is DSGVTQTPKHLITATGQRVTLRCSPRSGDLSVYWYQQSLDQGLQFLIQYYNGEERAKGNILERFSAQQFPDLHSELNLSSLELGDSALYFCASSVAGSYNEQFFGPGTRLTVL.

In its sample, this clone was seen a few times. The chain is built from TRBV9 and TRBJ1-2; 7 bases are a match to TRBD1. The germline V gene encodes CDR1 SGDLS and CDR2 YYNGEE. J lost 4 bases, V lost 0 bases, and 6 bases had no gene match. This CDR3 has 15 residues. CDR3 region: CASSVGGGGGYGYTF. DNA of the CDR3: TGTGCCAGCAGCGTAGGAGGGGGCGGCGGCTATGGCTACACCTTC. Full variable domain (rest looked up from reference TRBV9 and TRBJ1-2): DSGVTQTPKHLITATGQRVTLRCSPRSGDLSVYWYQQSLDQGLQFLIQYYNGEERAKGNILERFSAQQFPDLHSELNLSSLELGDSALYFCASSVGGGGGYGYTFGSGTRLTVV.

V usage is TRBV28 and J usage is TRBJ2-1; D is uncertain. CDR1 and CDR2 (germline): MDHEN, SYDVKM. Trimming left V 5 bases short and J 0 bases short, with 8 bases between. The CDR3 contains 14 residues. The DNA of the CDR3 is TGTGCCAGCAGTCCCTCAAACTCCTACAATGAGCAGTTCTTC. Its protein is CASSPSNSYNEQFF.

V gene TRBV19 combines with J gene TRBJ1-2; maybe TRBD1 (5 bases). From germline, CDR1 is LNHDA and CDR2 SQIVND (reference sequence). V was shortened by 5 bases and J by 8 bases, with 12 bases between the two germline ends. The CDR3 is 12 amino acids. DNA of the CDR3: TGTGCCAGTAGTCGCGGGACTCGGGGCTACACCTTC. Its protein product is CASSRGTRGYTF.

The chain joins TRBV6-4 to TRBJ1-2; possible D gene TRBD1, 5 bases. In germline, CDR1 is MRHNA, CDR2 SNTAGT. This CDR3 is 14 amino acids long. V shed 3 bases and J shed 8 bases, with 16 bases lying between them. The CDR3 DNA is TGTGCCAGCAGTGAAGCAGGGCAGTTACGGGGCTACACCTTC. Amino acids: CASSEAGQLRGYTF.

The chain carries TRBV7-8 and TRBJ1-6; maybe TRBD1 (5 bases). CDR1 and CDR2 (germline): SGHVS, FQNEAQ. The CDR3 covers 16 residues. Trimming removed 6 bases at V and 10 bases at J, with 22 bases between. CDR3 residues: CASSGQTTLWGSPLHF. Here the CDR3 DNA reads TGTGCCAGCAGTGGCCAGACAACCTTATGGGGGTCACCCCTCCACTTT.

This clone showed up just once. The J gene is TRBJ1-4, the V gene TRBV28, with 9 bases identical to TRBD1. The CDR3 spans 15 residues. CDR1 MDHEN and CDR2 SYDVKM come from the germline V gene. V gave up 5 bases and J gave up 8 bases; unmatched junction bases: 9. CDR3 bases: TGTGCCAGCAGTCCCCCCGGGACAGGGAGGGAAAAACTGTTTTTT. Its translation: CASSPPGTGREKLFF.

The genes are TRBV9 and TRBJ1-6; D call uncertain. The CDR3 spans 15 residues. V lost 3 bases and J lost 8, with 15 bases in between. Germline lookup yields CDR1 SGDLS and CDR2 YYNGEE. The CDR3 sequence is CASSALLAPDSPLHF. The CDR3 coding sequence is TGTGCCAGCAGCGCGCTGCTTGCCCCGGATTCACCCCTCCACTTT.

In its sample, this clone was seen once. J is TRBJ2-5 and V is TRBV14; 12 bases map to TRBD2. The ends lost 1 base at V and 5 bases at J; junction bases unmatched: 2. Germline V gene lookup returns CDR1 SGHDN and CDR2 FVKESK. This CDR3 is built from 15 residues. CDR3 coding DNA: TGTGCCAGCAGCCAAGGGACTAGCGGGGCTGAGACCCAGTACTTC. This gives the protein CASSQGTSGAETQYF.

A few counts support this clone. This rearrangement joins TRBV11-2 to TRBJ1-2; D gene uncertain. The ends were cut back, 3 bases at V and 1 base at J, with 6 bases in the middle. Per the germline V gene, CDR1 is SGHAT and CDR2 is FQNNGV. The CDR3 is made up of 13 amino acids. For the CDR3, the DNA is TGTGCCAGCAGCTTCTCCTTTAACTATGGCTACACCTTC. Protein: CASSFSFNYGYTF. Looking up the rest from reference TRBV11-2 and TRBJ1-2 gives the full variable domain: EAGVAQSPRYKIIEKRQSVAFWCNPISGHATLYWYQQILGQGPKLLIQFQNNGVVDDSQLPKDRFSAERLKGVDSTLKIQPAKLEDSAVYLCASSFSFNYGYTFGSGTRLTVV.

This chain connects TRBV6-5 to TRBJ2-2; D is unclear. Germline V lookup: CDR1 MNHEY, CDR2 SVGAGI. The CDR3 has 14 amino acids. V was cut by 8 bases and J by 4 bases, with 14 bases left in between. The CDR3 sequence: CASSLERGTGELFF. DNA of the CDR3: TGTGCCAGCTCGTTGGAGCGCGGCACCGGGGAGCTGTTTTTT.

The chain joins TRBV18 to TRBJ2-3; TRBD1 is a possible D gene (5 bases). V gave up 4 bases and J gave up 1 base, with 18 bases separating them. This CDR3 has 17 amino acids. Germline loops: CDR1 KGHSH, CDR2 LQKENI. CDR3 protein: CASSRRDTTAGTDTQYF. Written as DNA, the CDR3 is TGTGCCAGCTCACGCAGGGATACTACGGCGGGCACAGATACGCAGTATTTT.